One sample yielded the 5 T cell receptor beta chains listed below, sequenced in a study of CD8+ T cells in alopecia areata. Extraction of RNA preceded its reverse transcription into cDNA, which served as the sequencing template. The method was immunoSEQ multiplex PCR; TCRdb's version includes in-frame clones alone and lacks a portion of them. The sample contains some 130,000 clones, about 47% of which appear only once. Sequenced here: CD8+ T cells sorted from blood, sampled at week 0. Receptors were obtained from a human donor with alopecia areata.

This clone was detected a few times. This chain links TRBV4-1 with TRBJ2-7; the D is unclear. CDR3 length: 14 amino acids. Germline assignment: CDR1 MGHRA and CDR2 YSYEKL. Trimming took 6 bases from V and 0 from J, leaving 12 bases between them. The CDR3 sequence: CASSQLSDSYEQYF. CDR3 nucleotide sequence: TGCGCCAGCAGTCAACTATCGGACTCCTACGAGCAGTACTTC.

The chain couples TRBV9 to TRBJ1-1; D is unclear. The CDR3 runs 12 residues. Trimming took off 3 bases at V and 5 bases at J, with 8 bases between the two ends. The germline V gene has CDR1 SGDLS and CDR2 YYNGEE. This CDR3 is CASSDKGTEAFF. The CDR3 DNA follows: TGTGCCAGCAGCGATAAGGGAACTGAAGCTTTCTTT.

This clone was seen a handful of times. The chain has TRBV27 and TRBJ2-5, with a weak D call TRBD1 (6 bases). CDR3 size: 13 residues. Germline lookup yields CDR1 MNHEY and CDR2 SMNVEV (reference sequence). The V end was cut by 2 bases, the J end by 5 bases, with 9 bases between. In DNA, the CDR3 is TGTGCCAGCAGTTTAGGGACAAGCGAGACCCAGTACTTC. Translating it yields CASSLGTSETQYF.

This chain joins TRBV13 and TRBJ2-7; D perhaps matches TRBD2 (5 bases). The V and J ends lost 6 bases and 0 bases respectively, with 9 bases between them. Germline CDR1 is PRHDT and CDR2 is FYEKMQ (reference sequence). This CDR3 region has 13 residues. CDR3 region: CASSEGFSYEQYF. The CDR3 DNA reads as TGTGCCAGCAGTGAGGGATTCTCCTACGAGCAGTACTTC.

CDR3 loop: CSVKDRVRSYEQYF. The CDR3 DNA is TGCAGCGTAAAAGACAGGGTAAGATCCTACGAGCAGTACTTC. The chain uses TRBV29-1 and TRBJ2-7; TRBD1 matches 7 bases. CDR1 and CDR2 (germline): SQVTM, ANQGSEA. CDR3 size: 14 residues. V shed 6 bases, J shed 1 base, and the junction held 9 bases outside the gene matches.